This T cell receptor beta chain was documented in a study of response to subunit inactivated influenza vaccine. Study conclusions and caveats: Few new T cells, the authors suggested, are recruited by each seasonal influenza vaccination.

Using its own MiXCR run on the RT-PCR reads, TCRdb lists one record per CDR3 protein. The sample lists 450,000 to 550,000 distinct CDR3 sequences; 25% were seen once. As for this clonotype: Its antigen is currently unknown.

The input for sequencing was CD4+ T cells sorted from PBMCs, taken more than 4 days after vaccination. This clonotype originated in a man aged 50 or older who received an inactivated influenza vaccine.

DNA of the CDR3: TGTGCCAGCAGTGAAACCGGGACAGGGGGCTTCGGGAGAGCGCAGTATTTT. Translated: CASSETGTGGFGRAQYF. J is TRBJ2-3 and V is TRBV6-1; 12 nucleotides agree with TRBD1. The CDR3 length is 17 residues. CDR1 is MNHNS, CDR2 SASEGT, per germline. Trimming took 2 bases from V and 10 from J; bases not matched to a gene: 13.